This TCR beta chain originates from a study of T cell responses to AZD1222 COVID-19 vaccine. The germline gives CDR1 SGHTA, CDR2 FQGNSA. V trimming: 1 base; J trimming: 6 bases; junction bases outside the gene matches: 3. The CDR3 is made up of 14 amino acids. Sequencing used immunoSEQ multiplex PCR; TCRdb keeps in-frame clones, though not all of them. The sample lists 150,000 to 200,000 clones, around 90% occurring once. This chain uses TRBV7-2 with TRBJ2-1, with 7 bases lining up with TRBD2. The specimen comprised peripheral blood, sampled on day 0 of AZD1222 vaccination. This TCR was sampled from an adult in good health. CDR3 amino acids: CASSLVAGGNEQFF. CDR3 bases: TGTGCCAGCAGCTTAGTAGCGGGCGGCAATGAGCAGTTCTTC.